This TCR beta chain was sequenced in a study of T cells in women clearing cervical HPV infection. Study background: No precancer developed; the control's incident HPV16 infection cleared within 12 months. HLA type could not be excluded as a confounder.

Some clones are missing from TCRdb's copy, which holds only in-frame ones; the method was immunoSEQ multiplex PCR. The repertoire shows 30,000 to 35,000 clones; the top ten hold roughly 7.2%. This CDR3 is built from 14 residues. CDR1 and CDR2 from the germline V gene are SGHKS and YYEKEE (reference sequence). Trimming at V came to 4 bases and at J to 3 bases, leaving 7 bases not matched to a gene. Of note for this clone: Antigen: not known. The CDR3 goes on 3 residues after the read ends, and that part is filled in from the germline J gene.

Study results and limitations: TRBV6-7 relative abundance averaged 0.11% in cases and about 0.17% in controls.

The rearrangement uses TRBV5-5 and TRBJ2-7; TRBD2 matches at 7 bases. This sequence originates from a woman aged 18 to 69 with a cervical HPV16 infection that either progressed to CIN3+ or cleared (not recorded which). Material for sequencing was blood buffy coat. CDR3 protein: CASSRPGGGYEQYF. Incomplete CDR3 DNA: TGTGCCAGCAGCCGACCTGGGGGGGGCTACGAG.